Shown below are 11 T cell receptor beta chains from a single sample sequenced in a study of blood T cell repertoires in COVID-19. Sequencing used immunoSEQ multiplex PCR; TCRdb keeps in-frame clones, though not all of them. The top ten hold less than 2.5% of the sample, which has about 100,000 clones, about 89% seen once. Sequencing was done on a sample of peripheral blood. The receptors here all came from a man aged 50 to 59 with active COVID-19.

DNA for the CDR3: TGTGCCAGCAGTTACGCGGACAGGGTCGGCAATCAGCCCCAGCATTTT. Amino acids: CASSYADRVGNQPQHF. The gene calls are TRBV6-6 and TRBJ1-5; 8 nucleotides line up with TRBD1. This CDR3 is 16 amino acids long. The J segment lost 2 bases and the V segment lost 2 bases, leaving 5 bases of the junction unmatched. Germline loops: CDR1 MNHNY, CDR2 SVGAGI (reference sequence).

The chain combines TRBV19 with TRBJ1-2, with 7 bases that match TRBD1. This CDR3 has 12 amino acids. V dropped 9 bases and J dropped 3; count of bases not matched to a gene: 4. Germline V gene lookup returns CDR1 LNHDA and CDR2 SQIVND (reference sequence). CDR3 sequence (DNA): TGTGCCAGCAGGACAGGCTACTATGGCTACACCTTC. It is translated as CASRTGYYGYTF.

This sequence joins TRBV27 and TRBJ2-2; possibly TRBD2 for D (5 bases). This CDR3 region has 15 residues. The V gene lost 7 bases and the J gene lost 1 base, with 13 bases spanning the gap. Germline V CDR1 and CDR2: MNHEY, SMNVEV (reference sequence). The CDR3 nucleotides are TGTGCCAGCACTCCCGGGAACTTGAACACCGGGGAGCTGTTTTTT. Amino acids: CASTPGNLNTGELFF.

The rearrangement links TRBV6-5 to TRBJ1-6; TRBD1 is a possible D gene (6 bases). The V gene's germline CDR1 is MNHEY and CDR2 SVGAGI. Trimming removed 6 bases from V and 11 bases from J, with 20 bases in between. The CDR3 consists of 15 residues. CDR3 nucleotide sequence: TGTGCCAGCAGCTTATCCAGGGGTATGGGTGCACCCCTCCACTTT. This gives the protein CASSLSRGMGAPLHF.

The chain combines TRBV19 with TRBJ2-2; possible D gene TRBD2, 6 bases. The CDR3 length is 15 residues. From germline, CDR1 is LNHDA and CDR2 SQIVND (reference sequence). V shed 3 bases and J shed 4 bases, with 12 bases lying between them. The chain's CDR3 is CASSIPGLRTGELFF. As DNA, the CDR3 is TGTGCCAGTAGTATCCCCGGACTACGCACCGGGGAGCTGTTTTTT. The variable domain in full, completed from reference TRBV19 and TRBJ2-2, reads DGGITQSPKYLFRKEGQNVTLSCEQNLNHDAMYWYRQDPGQGLRLIYYSQIVNDFQKGDIAEGYSVSREKKESFPLTVTSAQKNPTAFYLCASSIPGLRTGELFFGEGSRLTVL.

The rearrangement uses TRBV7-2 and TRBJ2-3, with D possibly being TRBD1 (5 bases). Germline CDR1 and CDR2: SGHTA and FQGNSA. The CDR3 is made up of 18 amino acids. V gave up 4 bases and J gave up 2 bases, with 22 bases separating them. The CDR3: CASSSTPTSRAFTDTQYF. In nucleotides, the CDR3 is TGTGCCAGCAGCTCGACCCCCACCTCCAGGGCCTTCACAGATACGCAGTATTTT.

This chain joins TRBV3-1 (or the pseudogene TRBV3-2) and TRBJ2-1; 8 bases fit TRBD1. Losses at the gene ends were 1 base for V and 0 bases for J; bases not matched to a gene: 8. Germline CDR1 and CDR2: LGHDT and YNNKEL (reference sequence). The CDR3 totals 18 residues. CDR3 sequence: CASSQVPGQGSSYNEQFF. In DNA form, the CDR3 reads TGTGCCAGCAGCCAAGTGCCCGGACAGGGAAGCTCCTACAATGAGCAGTTCTTC.

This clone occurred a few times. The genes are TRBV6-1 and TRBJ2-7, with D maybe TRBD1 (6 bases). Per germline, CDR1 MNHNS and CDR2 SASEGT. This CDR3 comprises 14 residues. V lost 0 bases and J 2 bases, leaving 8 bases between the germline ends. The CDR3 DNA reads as TGTGCCAGCAGTGAAGCCCGGACAGCCTACGAGCAGTACGTC. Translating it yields CASSEARTAYEQYV.

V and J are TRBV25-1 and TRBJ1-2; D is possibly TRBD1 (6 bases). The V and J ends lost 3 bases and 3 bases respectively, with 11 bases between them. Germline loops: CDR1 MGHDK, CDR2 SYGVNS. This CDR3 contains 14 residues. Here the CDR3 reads CASSDMDRDYGYTF. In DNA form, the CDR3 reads TGTGCCAGCAGTGACATGGACAGAGACTATGGCTACACCTTC.

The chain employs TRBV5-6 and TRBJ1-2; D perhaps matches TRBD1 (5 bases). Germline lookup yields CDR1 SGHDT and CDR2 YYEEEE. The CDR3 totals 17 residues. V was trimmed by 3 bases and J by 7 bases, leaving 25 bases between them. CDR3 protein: CASSSRRGITPGGGYTF. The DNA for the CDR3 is TGTGCCAGCAGCTCTAGAAGGGGAATAACCCCCGGGGGTGGCTACACCTTC. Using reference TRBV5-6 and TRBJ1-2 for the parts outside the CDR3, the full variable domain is DAGVTQSPTHLIKTRGQQVTLRCSPKSGHDTVSWYQQALGQGPQFIFQYYEEEERQRGNFPDRFSGHQFPNYSSELNVNALLLGDSALYLCASSSRRGITPGGGYTFGSGTRLTVV.

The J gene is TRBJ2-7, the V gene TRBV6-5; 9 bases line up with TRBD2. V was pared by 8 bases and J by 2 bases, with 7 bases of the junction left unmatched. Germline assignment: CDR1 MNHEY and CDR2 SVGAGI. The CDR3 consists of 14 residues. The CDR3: CASSLAGTTYEQYF. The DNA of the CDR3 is TGTGCCAGCTCTCTAGCGGGGACAACCTACGAGCAGTACTTC.